This TCR beta chain was recovered during a study of cytomegalovirus exposure and HLA in healthy donors (dated by TCRdb to the late 2010s). Regarding the complete study: In an earlier analysis of fewer than 750 of the donors, approximately 300 Gb of sequence data and 117 million unique TCR beta sequences from 180 million or so T cells were reported. About 280 gigabases of sequencing data and approximately 93 million unique TCR sequences were included in an early release covering roughly 700 HLA-typed donors. Of the roughly 390 genotyped donors, 81% fell in the genetic ancestry cluster associated with self-reported Caucasian donors. The study aimed to test whether cataloging public T cell receptors could reveal signatures of past pathogen exposure. The study profiled the T cell repertoires of 500 to 800 subjects by immunosequencing and related them to cytomegalovirus serostatus. Besides the first cohort of around 700 subjects, a separate validation cohort made up of some 110 different subjects was used. To predict cytomegalovirus infection status, the study combined high-throughput TCR immunosequencing, statistical association of individual TCRs with disease status, and machine learning. To study patterns of TCR occurrence, a later analysis re-analyzed previously published TCR beta repertoires from 550 to 800 donors and added high-resolution HLA genotyping. In the later analysis, no new phenotypic data were used to find candidate immune exposures; instead, reliance was placed on TCR beta sequences and their occurrence across donors. In an earlier analysis of a few hundred of the donors, high-throughput TCR beta sequencing was used to judge whether each TCR beta V gene segment behaved as functional or pseudogenic. Alongside the repertoire data, information on donor age, sex, ethnicity and CMV serostatus was compiled. In a later genetic analysis, genome-wide SNP genotypes for 398 of the 666 donors were used, and that subset was treated as a discovery cohort. Every discovery cohort repertoire had been produced on one sequencing platform. HLA typing included class I and class II loci at four-digit resolution. The number of typed donors differed by locus: roughly 629-640 for A, B, C, DRB1 and DQB1; roughly 510 for DQA1; roughly 600 for DPA1; and some 430 for DPB1. About five DR-DQ haplotypes were treated as single units for association and clustering because of strong linkage in the cohort. On average, roughly 250,000 unique TCR beta nucleotide sequences were sequenced per donor among about 400 genotyped donors of the cohort, with about 19% of those sequences being non-productive.

In total, 600 or so healthy bone marrow donors made up the cohort. At the time of sampling, every cohort member was nominally healthy, though immune exposures that went unrecorded were likely present. The donor tested CMV seronegative, placing the donor among the roughly 350 seronegative members of the cohort. Each donor provided a peripheral blood sample, and peripheral blood mononuclear cells were used for TCR beta sequencing. The Qiagen DNeasy Blood Extraction Kit was used to extract genomic DNA from the blood cell samples. The paper as a whole reports these results and caveats: A further reported finding was that TCR beta sequences accurately predicted the HLA-A and HLA-B alleles for most subjects in the first cohort. In an earlier analysis of about 600 of the donors, most TCR beta V segments appeared in productive rearrangements about 87% or about 30% of the time, broadly matching IMGT annotations. Assigning TCR associations to individual alleles was difficult when HLA alleles, especially DR and DQ, strongly co-occurred. In a later analysis, the rate of TCR association differed among HLA loci, with DRB1 alleles having the most associated TCRs and HLA-C alleles having the fewest. In a later genetic analysis, fewer N-insertions in productive TCRs were reported among donors in an Asian-associated ancestry cluster than the approximately 710-donor mean. According to a later analysis, parvovirus B19, influenza, CMV and Epstein-Barr virus appeared linked to several top co-occurrence clusters. The authors suggested that the approach could potentially be generalized to other disease states and immunological phenotypes. An association between a missense DCLRE1C variant and V-gene and J-gene trimming of TCR beta chains was found in a later genetic analysis and replicated in an independent cohort. While some public TCRs were present in many individuals, most TCR sequences turned up only very rarely across donors. In a later analysis, most CMV-associated TCR beta chains were found to appear HLA-restricted, with HLA associations seemingly driven largely by CMV exposure. The study gave a list of over 150 TCR beta chains associated with cytomegalovirus. Because counts were too low, roughly 16 rarely observed V segments, including chromosome 9 orphons, were excluded from the earlier analysis of 587 of the donors. In this cohort, only TCR beta chains were sequenced, and detectable features were limited by the absence of alpha or paired-chain data. Roughly uniform sequencing depth across donors was assumed in presence/absence analyses, although this assumption may not hold. Correlated functional status among segregating V segments might be attributable to linkage disequilibrium, but an unknown experimental factor could not be ruled out. Because HLA typing was missing for some donors at each locus, association tests included only the typed subset. In both the original and validation cohorts, the classifier was reported to diagnose cytomegalovirus status with high specificity and sensitivity. A group of highly shared sequence variants was considered likely to be a technical artifact of the sequencing pipeline. A later analysis found that HLA-associated TCR beta chains were more clonally expanded and had lower generation probabilities than equally common non-associated chains. In a later analysis, 16,951 TCR beta sequences were associated with specific HLA alleles at a false discovery rate of 0.05. In vitro tests confirmed that a few of the cytomegalovirus-associated TCR beta chains recognize cytomegalovirus antigens. The only immune exposure information available for the cohort was CMV serostatus.

As to this clone: Its specific antigen is unknown.

Library generation was performed with the immunoSEQ multiplex PCR assay. A mixture of 60 forward primers for TCR Vbeta segments and 13 reverse primers for TCR Jbeta segments was used in the multiplex PCR. The CDR3 region of rearranged TCR beta genes was amplified from genomic DNA with a multiplex PCR assay. The amplified TCR beta libraries were sequenced on the Illumina HiSeq System as 87-base-pair reads. The source study handled its data this way. Across the 640 or so repertoires, a later analysis counted 80 million or so unique TCR beta chains, roughly 11 million of which were shared by at least two donors. To remove PCR and sequencing errors, raw reads were error-corrected and collapsed into unique sequences using a nearest-neighbor algorithm that merged closely related sequences. Alignment of CDR3 sequences to IMGT reference sequences was used to assign V, D and J gene segments. For a sequence to be retained, a match of at least six nucleotides was required to both a V gene segment and a J gene segment. Rearrangements were called productive when the CDR3 lacked stop codons and stayed in frame with V and J; all others were non-productive. Following IMGT convention, CDR3 was defined as the stretch from the second conserved V-encoded cysteine up to the conserved J-encoded phenylalanine. The earlier analysis of around 640 of the donors excluded sequences that lacked an unambiguous match to a single V gene segment. In an earlier analysis of 500 to 750 of the donors, V segments were called functional above 56.7% productive rearrangements and were called segregating when the between-donor standard deviation exceeded 5%. A statistical classification framework was built to diagnose cytomegalovirus status from the catalog of TCR beta chain sequences. V and J gene assignment, in a later analysis, came from comparing TCR nucleotide sequences with IMGT/GENE-DB human TR gene sequences. The TCRdist pipeline was used in a later analysis to assign CDR3 sequences and most-parsimonious VDJ recombination scenarios. In a later analysis, every TCR beta chain was defined by the combination of its CDR3 amino acid sequence and its V-gene family, and reads without a unique V-gene family were dropped. A later analysis removed 550 to 650 highly shared, low-generation-probability nucleotide sequences to deal with suspected cross-contamination and a sequencing artifact. A later analysis calculated a clonal expansion index for each public chain from normalized within-repertoire ranks of inferred template counts. Generation probabilities in a later analysis came from a VDJ recombination model fitted to out-of-frame rearrangements, and those results were checked against IGoR. In a later analysis, hypergeometric tests were used to score TCR-TCR, TCR-HLA and TCR-CMV co-occurrence, with a repertoire-size bias correction applied to TCR pairs. A later analysis estimated false discovery rates by permuting HLA or CMV assignments 20 times. In a later analysis, co-occurring TCRs were grouped using DBSCAN, with TCRdist sequence similarity added in when clustering inside HLA-allele-positive subsets. Repertoires with fewer than 30,000 or more than 120,000 public chains, plus five repertoires with anomalous nucleotide sharing, were excluded from co-occurrence clustering. TCRdb holds this immuneACCESS table with in-frame rearrangements only. Some clones are missing; in checked studies, unresolved V genes explain under half, and the rest has no known cause. V and J calls and clone size follow that table, whereas D and trimming were derived from the DNA. This sample's clone table shows about 43,000 clones. The top ten clonotypes cover about 1.7% of the sample.

The sequenced sample consisted of PBMCs. The source of this sequence is a woman aged 25 to 39 in good health and CMV-seronegative.

Here the CDR3 is given as CASSGRGGNTEAFF. The DNA reads as follows: TGTGCCAGCAGTGGGAGGGGGGGGAACACTGAAGCTTTCTTT. This chain joins TRBV25-1 to TRBJ1-1; TRBD1 could be the D gene, as 6 bases match. Per the germline V gene, MGHDK is the CDR1 and SYGVNS is the CDR2. The germline ends are 10 bases apart after V is trimmed by 4 bases and J by 1 base. The CDR3 spans 14 residues, from the cysteine through the phenylalanine. Only the CDR3 part of the read is kept: 42 bases, read in frame from the first base.